The rows below give T cell receptor beta chains drawn from one sample of a study of blood T cell repertoires in COVID-19. Repertoires were generated with immunoSEQ multiplex PCR, while TCRdb's copy carries only in-frame clones and drops some. The table includes 90,000 to 130,000 clones, 88% detected once. Sample: peripheral blood. The source of these receptors is a human donor in a cohort sampled during active COVID-19. The CDR3 runs from the conserved cysteine through the conserved F or W. A D gene is named only where the DNA matches it firmly. Where a row states a size, it is once, few, many or the class of an expanded clone; other rows omit it.

CDR3nt	CDR3aa	abundance	v_gene	j_gene	d_gene
TGTGCCAGCAGTTCTATAGCGGGGCGGGAGACCCAGTACTTC	CASSSIAGRETQYF	.	TRBV6-5	TRBJ2-5	TRBD2
TGTGCCAGCAGCGTAGTAGCGGGGGGACCCTACGAGCAGTACTTC	CASSVVAGGPYEQYF	.	TRBV9	TRBJ2-7	TRBD2
TGTGCCAGCAGCCCCGCCGACAGGGCCACTGAAGCTTTCTTT	CASSPADRATEAFF	.	TRBV27	TRBJ1-1	TRBD1
TGTGCCAGCAGCGAAACATGGAGGGGCGGGGGCTACACCTTC	CASSETWRGGGYTF	.	TRBV2	TRBJ1-2	.
TGTGCCAGTAGTGGCGGTGGAAACACCATATATTTT	CASSGGGNTIYF	.	TRBV19	TRBJ1-3	.
TGTGCCAGCAGCCCCGACAGGATCTTCGGCGAGCAGTACTTC	CASSPDRIFGEQYF	.	TRBV7-9	TRBJ2-7	.
TGTGCCAGCAGCTTAGAATCTGTGGGGCAGGGGACCCAGTACTTC	CASSLESVGQGTQYF	.	TRBV11-2	TRBJ2-5	.
TGTGCCAGCAGTGAAGCATGGCAGGATGTCGCTTTCTTT	CASSEAWQDVAFF	.	TRBV6-1	TRBJ1-1	.
TGCGCCAGCAGTCTCAGGGGTAATTCACCCCTCCACTTT	CASSLRGNSPLHF	few	TRBV10-1	TRBJ1-6	.
TGTGCCAGCAGTTTAATGGCAGGCGAGAAACTGTTTTTT	CASSLMAGEKLFF	.	TRBV27	TRBJ1-4	.
TGTGCCAGCAGCCTACAACAGGGGACGGTGGGCACTGAAGCTTTCTTT	CASSLQQGTVGTEAFF	.	TRBV7-9	TRBJ1-1	TRBD1
TGTGCCAGCAAGCACCGGGACATAAGCTCCTACGAGCAGTACTTC	CASKHRDISSYEQYF	.	TRBV27	TRBJ2-7	.
TGTGCCAGCAGCGTAGATGACAGGGGCTTTGATGAAGCTTTCTTT	CASSVDDRGFDEAFF	.	TRBV9	TRBJ1-1	TRBD1
TGTGCCAGTAGTCCCGGGACTAGCGGGGTCGGCGAGCAGTACTTC	CASSPGTSGVGEQYF	.	TRBV19	TRBJ2-7	TRBD2
TGTGCCAGCAGGGTGGCCTCGACAGGGAACACTGAAGCTTTCTTT	CASRVASTGNTEAFF	.	TRBV28	TRBJ1-1	.
TGTGCCAGTAGTATTAGCAGGGGGAAGAGCGAGCAGTACTTC	CASSISRGKSEQYF	.	TRBV19	TRBJ2-7	TRBD1
TGTGCCAGCAGCCCCAAAGTCTGGGGGGACGAGCAGTACTTC	CASSPKVWGDEQYF	.	TRBV7-9	TRBJ2-7	.
TGTGCCAGTAAGCCCGGTGGGAGCGTTTCGCATGAGCAGTTCTTC	CASKPGGSVSHEQFF	.	TRBV19	TRBJ2-1	.
TGTGCCAGCAGCCTACGGACAGGGATGAACACTGAAGCTTTCTTT	CASSLRTGMNTEAFF	.	TRBV5-6	TRBJ1-1	TRBD1
TGCAGCGTTATACCGGGACAGGGGACTGGGGCCAACGTCCTGACTTTC	CSVIPGQGTGANVLTF	.	TRBV29-1	TRBJ2-6	TRBD1
TGTGCCAGCAGCTTAGAGGCGGGAATGTACTATGGCTACACCTTC	CASSLEAGMYYGYTF	.	TRBV11-2	TRBJ1-2	.
TGTGCCATCAGTGGACAGTCCTGGGCCGGGGAGCTGTTTTTT	CAISGQSWAGELFF	.	TRBV10-3	TRBJ2-2	.
TGTGCCTGGGAAGGGGGCTCTGATGAAAAACTGTTTTTT	CAWEGGSDEKLFF	.	TRBV30	TRBJ1-4	TRBD1
TGCGCCAGCAGTGAAGGACTAGTGACCTACGAGCAGTACTTC	CASSEGLVTYEQYF	.	TRBV10-1	TRBJ2-7	TRBD2
TGTGCCAGCAGTGATCGACAGGGACGAAGTTTTAATTCACCCCTCCACTTT	CASSDRQGRSFNSPLHF	.	TRBV27	TRBJ1-6	TRBD1
TGTGCCAGCAGCTCCCCGGGGGGCGGAAACACCATATATTTT	CASSSPGGGNTIYF	.	TRBV5-5	TRBJ1-3	.